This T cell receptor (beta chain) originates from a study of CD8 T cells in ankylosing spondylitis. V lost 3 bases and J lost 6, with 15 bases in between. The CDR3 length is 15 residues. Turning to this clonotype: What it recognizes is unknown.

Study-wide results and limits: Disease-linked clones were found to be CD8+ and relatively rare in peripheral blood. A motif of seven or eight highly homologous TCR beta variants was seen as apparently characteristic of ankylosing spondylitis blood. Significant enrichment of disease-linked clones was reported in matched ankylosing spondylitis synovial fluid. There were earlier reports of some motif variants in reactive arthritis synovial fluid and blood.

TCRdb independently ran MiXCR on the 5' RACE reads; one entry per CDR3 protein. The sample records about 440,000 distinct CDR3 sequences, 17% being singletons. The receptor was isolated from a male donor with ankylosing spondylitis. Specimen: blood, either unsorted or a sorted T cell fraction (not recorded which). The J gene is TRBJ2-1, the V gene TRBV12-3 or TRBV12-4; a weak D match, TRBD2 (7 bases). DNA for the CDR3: TGTGCCAGCAGTTTGAGGGGGGGCCAGGGCAATGAGCAGTTCTTC. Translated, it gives CASSLRGGQGNEQFF.